This T cell receptor (beta chain) comes out of a study of T cells in Graves' hyperthyroidism and ophthalmopathy. Findings and limits, study-wide: By a 13 V-J model, ophthalmopathy was set apart from stable hyperthyroidism. The model anticipated ophthalmopathy a median about six months pre-onset. Most thyroid clonotypes with frequency above 0.001 were detected in blood.

What was amplified from RNA transcripts were TCR beta CDR3 regions. Carried out on the TCR CDR3, a first-round RT-PCR used the HTBI primer set. TCRdb re-derived calls from the multiplex PCR reads in MiXCR, one entry per CDR3 protein. The repertoire includes hundreds of thousands of distinct CDR3 sequences, roughly 14% of them detected once, and roughly 13% sits in the top ten. This clonotype was seen more than once but under ten times. Its antigen remains unknown. Extraction of PBMCs used roughly 9.4 ml of fresh peripheral blood. CDR3 size: 13 residues. V lost 4 bases and J 1 base, leaving 4 bases between the germline ends. The germline V gene has CDR1 SGHVS and CDR2 FQNEAQ.

V gene TRBV7-8 combines with J gene TRBJ2-2, with D uncertain. Sequencing was done on a sample of blood. This TCR derives from a man aged 18 to 35 with Graves' ophthalmopathy. This CDR3 is CASSSVNTGELFF. Here the CDR3 DNA reads TGTGCCAGCAGCTCGGTGAACACCGGGGAGCTGTTTTTT.